These T cell receptor beta chains were read from a single sample in a study of T cell changes during pregnancy in multiple sclerosis. Assay: immunoSEQ multiplex PCR; the TCRdb copy retains only in-frame clones and omits some. Here the sample spans 75,000 to 95,000 clones, around 90% being singletons. Sequenced material: peripheral blood, taken in the first trimester of pregnancy. These receptors came from a female donor in good health, enrolled as a control in a pregnancy study. CDR3s include the opening cysteine and the closing phenylalanine or tryptophan. Each record gives: clone size, V gene, D gene, J gene, CDR3 protein, CDR3 DNA. The D gene is left open where the match is weak. Part of the rows lack a size; the others show once, few, many or a class for expanded clones.

-,TRBV6-5,TRBD2,TRBJ2-7,CASRPQRGSGYEQYF,TGTGCCAGCAGACCCCAGCGGGGAAGCGGCTACGAGCAGTACTTC
-,TRBV4-3,-,TRBJ1-2,CASSQDGGAEGYTF,TGCGCCAGCAGCCAAGACGGGGGGGCCGAAGGCTACACCTTC
-,TRBV28,-,TRBJ2-3,CASSLLEFRTDTQYF,TGTGCCAGCAGTTTACTGGAGTTCCGCACAGATACGCAGTATTTT
-,TRBV6-1,-,TRBJ2-1,CASLNKGRYNEQFF,TGTGCCAGCCTCAACAAGGGGAGGTACAATGAGCAGTTCTTC
once,TRBV5-4,-,TRBJ2-1,CASRVGHNEQFF,TGTGCCAGCCGGGTCGGCCACAATGAGCAGTTCTTC
-,TRBV9,-,TRBJ1-1,CANSPWSTGRSTEAFF,TGTGCCAACAGCCCCTGGTCAACCGGGAGGTCCACTGAAGCTTTCTTT
-,TRBV4-3,-,TRBJ1-1,CASSQGGWGPRTEAFF,TGCGCCAGCAGCCAAGGTGGTTGGGGGCCAAGGACTGAAGCTTTCTTT
-,TRBV7-2,TRBD2,TRBJ2-5,CASSLSTGGGYF,TGTGCCAGCAGCTTAAGTACGGGAGGGGGGTACTTC
once,TRBV11-1,-,TRBJ2-5,CASSAGAGETQYF,TGTGCCAGCAGCGCGGGGGCCGGGGAGACCCAGTACTTC
-,TRBV7-9,-,TRBJ1-2,CASSRGEYYGYTF,TGTGCCAGCAGCCGTGGAGAGTACTATGGCTACACCTTC
-,TRBV9,-,TRBJ2-6,CASTRSGDNVLTF,TGTGCCAGCACCCGGTCTGGTGACAACGTCCTGACTTTC
-,TRBV2,-,TRBJ2-7,CASIETGTYEQYF,TGTGCCAGCATTGAGACAGGTACCTACGAGCAGTACTTC
-,TRBV19,TRBD1,TRBJ1-2,CASSPQGDYGYTF,TGTGCCAGTAGTCCACAGGGGGACTATGGCTACACCTTC
-,TRBV6-5,-,TRBJ1-2,CASQAGASPRYGYTF,TGTGCCAGCCAAGCAGGGGCTTCCCCGCGGTATGGCTACACCTTC
-,TRBV6-4,-,TRBJ1-1,CAISQGRGNTEAFF,TGTGCCATCTCGCAGGGGCGCGGAAACACTGAAGCTTTCTTT
-,TRBV10-3,TRBD1,TRBJ2-2,CATSEGDRGLLAGELFF,TGTGCCACAAGTGAGGGGGACAGGGGGCTTTTGGCCGGGGAGCTGTTTTTT
-,TRBV19,TRBD1,TRBJ1-1,CASSRQGTNTEAFF,TGTGCCAGTAGTAGACAGGGTACAAACACTGAAGCTTTCTTT